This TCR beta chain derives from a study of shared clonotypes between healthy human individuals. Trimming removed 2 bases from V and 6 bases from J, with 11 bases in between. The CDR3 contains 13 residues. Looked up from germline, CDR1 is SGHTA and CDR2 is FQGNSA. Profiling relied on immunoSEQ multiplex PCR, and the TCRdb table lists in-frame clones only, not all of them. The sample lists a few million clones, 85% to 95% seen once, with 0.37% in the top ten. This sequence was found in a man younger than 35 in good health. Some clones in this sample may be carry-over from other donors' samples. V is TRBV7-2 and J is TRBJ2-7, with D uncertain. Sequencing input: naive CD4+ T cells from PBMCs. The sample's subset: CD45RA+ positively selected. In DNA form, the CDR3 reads TGTGCCAGCAGCTTATCGAGGATAGTCGAGCAGTACTTC. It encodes CASSLSRIVEQYF. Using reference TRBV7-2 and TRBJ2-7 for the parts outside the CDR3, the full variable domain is GAGVSQSPSNKVTEKGKDVELRCDPISGHTALYWYRQSLGQGLEFLIYFQGNSAPDKSGLPSDRFSAERTGGSVSTLTIQRTQQEDSAVYLCASSLSRIVEQYFGPGTRLTVT.